This entry features one TCR beta chain sequence. The sample is drawn from a study of blood T cell repertoires in COVID-19. V trimming: 0 bases; J trimming: 8 bases; junction bases outside the gene matches: 18. CDR1 and CDR2 from the germline V gene are LGHNA and YNFKEQ. The CDR3 has 18 residues. Generated by immunoSEQ multiplex PCR, the TCRdb table keeps only in-frame clones and is missing some. The data hold about 440,000 clones, with more than 70% observed a single time. The specimen was peripheral blood. The V gene is TRBV4-2, the J gene TRBJ1-2; 7 positions match TRBD1. The source is a woman aged 45 to 65 with COVID-19, enrolled during active disease. The CDR3 loop reads CASSQDLQGRGIVYGYTF. In DNA, the CDR3 is TGTGCCAGCAGCCAAGACCTACAGGGGAGAGGAATAGTGTACGGCTACACCTTC.